This entry lists 5 T cell receptor beta chains sequenced from one sample in a study of OX40 agonist ivuxolimab in advanced cancers. Data came from immunoSEQ multiplex PCR; TCRdb stores just in-frame clones and leaves some out. The table lists about 73,000 clones, 90% of them singletons. The material was CD4+ or CD8+ T cells sorted from blood, obtained in a trial of the OX40 agonist ivuxolimab. The receptors originated from an adult with an advanced solid tumor such as melanoma, head and neck, liver or kidney cancer.

This chain connects TRBV6-1 to TRBJ2-7, with D uncertain. Germline CDR1 and CDR2: MNHNS and SASEGT. Deletions cut 8 bases from V and 7 bases from J, with 9 bases between. The CDR3 totals 10 residues. The CDR3 region is CASGSREQYF. In DNA, the CDR3 is TGTGCCAGCGGGTCTAGAGAGCAGTACTTC.

The rearrangement uses TRBV5-5 and TRBJ1-1; D is undetermined. Trimming removed 1 base from V and 4 bases from J, with 5 bases in between. The CDR3 length is 12 residues. Germline V gives CDR1 SGHKS, CDR2 YYEKEE (reference sequence). DNA of the CDR3: TGTGCCAGCAGCTTGTTGGGCACTGAAGCTTTCTTT. This translates into CASSLLGTEAFF.

The V gene is TRBV6-6, the J gene TRBJ1-5; the match to TRBD1 covers 10 bases. The CDR3 is 14 amino acids. Germline loops: CDR1 MNHNY, CDR2 SVGAGI (reference sequence). V trimming: 5 bases; J trimming: 6 bases; junction bases outside the gene matches: 4. The CDR3 reads CASSDRGLPQPQHF. The DNA for the CDR3 is TGTGCCAGCAGTGACAGGGGGCTTCCTCAGCCCCAGCATTTT.

The CDR3 DNA follows: TGTGCCAGCAGCTACGCAGGGAGAAACACTGAAGCTTTCTTT. Translation: CASSYAGRNTEAFF. The chain employs TRBV6-6 and TRBJ1-1; D is perhaps TRBD1 (5 bases). In germline, CDR1 is MNHNY, CDR2 SVGAGI (reference sequence). The V end lost 6 bases, the J end lost 2 bases, and 13 bases lay between the germline ends. The CDR3 contains 14 residues.

The CDR3 sequence: CASSVTRDYNEQFF. CDR3 sequence (DNA): TGTGCCAGCAGCGTGACTAGGGACTACAATGAGCAGTTCTTC. V gene TRBV7-3 combines with J gene TRBJ2-1, with D possibly TRBD2 on 6 matching bases. V was shortened by 5 bases and J by 3 bases, with 11 bases between the two germline ends. This CDR3 has 14 amino acids. Germline assignment: CDR1 SGHTA and CDR2 FQGTGA.